Below, 26 T cell receptor beta chains from the same sample are listed, as sequenced in a study of monozygotic twins with inflammatory bowel disease. TCRdb re-called the 5' RACE reads, yielding one record per CDR3 amino acid sequence without DNA. Here the sample table reports roughly 160,000 distinct CDR3 sequences. Material for sequencing was blood. These receptors originate from a human donor with ulcerative colitis or Crohn's disease, or a healthy co-twin of an affected twin (not recorded which).

The chain recombines TRBV5-5 with TRBJ1-4. The CDR3 loop spans 13 amino acids. Germline lookup yields CDR1 SGHKS and CDR2 YYEKEE (reference sequence). The CDR3 here is CASSSGPAEKLFF.

This sequence joins TRBV6-1 and TRBJ2-1; the D call from TCRdb, TRBD1, cannot be confirmed without DNA. This CDR3 is 12 amino acids long. CDR1 and CDR2 (germline): MNHNS, SASEGT. CDR3 protein: CASSRGGNEQFF.

The chain uses TRBV12-3 or TRBV12-4 and TRBJ2-7; TCRdb's D call, TRBD2, is unchecked because there is no DNA. This CDR3 spans 14 amino acids. CDR3: CASSLVGGSREQYF.

V usage is TRBV3-1 and J usage is TRBJ2-7. This CDR3 has 12 amino acids. In germline, CDR1 is LGHDT, CDR2 YNNKEL (reference sequence). The CDR3 region is CASSRASYEQYF.

The V gene is TRBV7-8, the J gene TRBJ2-7. Germline CDR1 and CDR2: SGHVS and FQNEAQ. The CDR3 has 14 amino acids. This CDR3 is CASSYTDGSYEQYF.

The chain has TRBV7-2 and TRBJ1-1. Germline-derived CDR1 and CDR2 are SGHTA and FQGNSA. CDR3 length: 11 amino acids. The CDR3 sequence is CASSSLTEAFF.

The rearrangement links TRBV27 to TRBJ1-4; no DNA is available, so the TRBD1 call from TCRdb remains unchecked. The germline CDR1 and CDR2 sequences are MNHEY and SMNVEV (reference sequence). The CDR3 has 15 amino acids. CDR3 amino acids: CASSSPGQGHEKLFF.

This rearrangement joins TRBV15 to TRBJ1-6. This CDR3 region has 13 residues. Per the germline V gene, CDR1 is LNHNV and CDR2 is YYDKDF (reference sequence). The chain's CDR3 is CATSDSGYSPLHF. Drawing the rest from reference TRBV15 and TRBJ1-6, the complete variable domain is DAMVIQNPRYQVTQFGKPVTLSCSQTLNHNVMYWYQQKSSQAPKLLFHYYDKDFNNEADTPDNFQSRRPNTSFCFLDIRSPGLGDTAMYLCATSDSGYSPLHFGNGTRLTVT.

This chain connects TRBV20-1 to TRBJ2-7. The CDR3 length is 14 residues. Germline CDR1 is DFQATT and CDR2 is SNEGSKA (reference sequence). The CDR3 region is CSARDPVFSYEQYF.

The genes are TRBV24-1 and TRBJ2-7. Germline assignment: CDR1 KGHDR and CDR2 SFDVKD. This CDR3 has 13 amino acids. The CDR3 protein is CATSDVGHYEQYF.

The chain is built from TRBV4-1 and TRBJ2-1; absent DNA, TCRdb's TRBD2 call cannot be checked. CDR1 and CDR2 (germline): MGHRA, YSYEKL. The CDR3 contains 15 residues. The CDR3 sequence is CASSQGLHQYNEQFF.

The chain joins TRBV29-1 to TRBJ1-1; absent DNA, TCRdb's TRBD1 call cannot be checked. The CDR3 runs 11 residues. CDR1 and CDR2 from the germline V gene are SQVTM and ANQGSEA. Here the CDR3 reads CSADREGWAFF.

The chain joins TRBV20-1 to TRBJ2-1; TCRdb's D call, TRBD2, is unchecked because there is no DNA. CDR3 length: 15 residues. Germline V lookup: CDR1 DFQATT, CDR2 SNEGSKA (reference sequence). CDR3 loop: CSATELAGGPGEQFF.

Here the CDR3 reads CASSQRTASTDTQYF. This chain links TRBV4-1 with TRBJ2-3; TCRdb's D call of TRBD1 is untestable without DNA. This CDR3 contains 15 residues. The germline CDR1 and CDR2 sequences are MGHRA and YSYEKL.

V gene TRBV2 combines with J gene TRBJ1-5. Germline V CDR1 and CDR2: SNHLY, FYNNEI. The CDR3 is 15 amino acids. The CDR3 loop is CASRKGIYSNQPQHF. Looking up the rest from reference TRBV2 and TRBJ1-5 gives the full variable domain: EPEVTQTPSHQVTQMGQEVILRCVPISNHLYFYWYRQILGQKVEFLVSFYNNEISEKSEIFDDQFSVERPDGSNFTLKIRSTKLEDSAMYFCASRKGIYSNQPQHFGDGTRLSIL.

This chain's CDR3 is CASSVEGGRRYNEQFF. This rearrangement joins TRBV9 to TRBJ2-1; lacking DNA, the TRBD2 call made by TCRdb goes unchecked. CDR1 is SGDLS and CDR2 is YYNGEE in the germline V gene. CDR3 size: 16 residues.

The chain employs TRBV5-1 and TRBJ2-5; TCRdb returns TRBD1, unconfirmable since there is no DNA. CDR3 length equals 13 residues. Germline-derived CDR1 and CDR2 are SGHRS and YFSETQ. CDR3 amino acids: CASRPGAQETQYF.

The chain links TRBV6-1 to TRBJ1-1. This CDR3 contains 15 residues. Germline V lookup: CDR1 MNHNS, CDR2 SASEGT. CDR3 protein: CASRPQTRKNTEAFF.

This rearrangement joins TRBV4-1 to TRBJ2-7; the D call of TRBD1 rests on TCRdb alone, since no DNA is present to check it. Germline CDR1 MGHRA, CDR2 YSYEKL. CDR3 length: 14 residues. The CDR3 sequence is CASSQETHPGEQYF.

The V and J genes are TRBV20-1 and TRBJ2-3; no DNA is available, so the TRBD1 call from TCRdb remains unchecked. The germline gives CDR1 DFQATT, CDR2 SNEGSKA (reference sequence). The CDR3 sequence is 13 residues long. This chain's CDR3 is CSALGPPGDTQYF.

The chain has TRBV29-1 and TRBJ2-2; TCRdb picks TRBD2, but there is no DNA to check that call. Per the germline V gene, CDR1 is SQVTM and CDR2 is ANQGSEA. The CDR3 loop spans 14 amino acids. The CDR3 sequence is CSVEREVNTGELFF.

The genes are TRBV14 and TRBJ2-1; TCRdb names TRBD1, which stays unverified in the absence of DNA. The CDR3 totals 15 residues. Germline lookup yields CDR1 SGHDN and CDR2 FVKESK. The CDR3 reads CASSQDSVRGREQFF.

The chain employs TRBV6-5 and TRBJ2-3; the D call of TRBD2 rests on TCRdb alone, since no DNA is present to check it. Germline assignment: CDR1 MNHEY and CDR2 SVGAGI. The length of the CDR3 is 17 residues. CDR3 sequence: CASSSGLAGRSTDTQYF.

CDR3 sequence: CASSYRGSGANVLTF. The rearrangement joins TRBV6-2 or TRBV6-3 to TRBJ2-6. The CDR3 runs 15 residues. Germline values: CDR1 MNHEY, CDR2 SVGEGT.

V is TRBV20-1 and J is TRBJ2-3; TCRdb's D call, TRBD2, is unchecked because there is no DNA. This CDR3 has 16 residues. Germline-derived CDR1 and CDR2 are DFQATT and SNEGSKA (reference sequence). CDR3: CSAPRTSGGSTDTQYF.

The V gene is TRBV18, the J gene TRBJ1-2. The CDR3 is 14 amino acids. Germline CDR1 reads KGHSH; CDR2 reads LQKENI. CDR3 sequence: CASSLLPSEYGYTF.